The next 32 T cell receptor beta chains were all read from a single sample in a study of blood T cell repertoires in COVID-19. Clones were read by immunoSEQ multiplex PCR, and TCRdb kept only the in-frame ones, dropping some. The sample consists of tens of thousands of clones, 84% of them appearing once. Sequencing was carried out using peripheral blood. The receptors stem from a man aged 55-75 years with acute or convalescent COVID-19.

This chain links TRBV27 with TRBJ1-2; TRBD1 is a possible D gene (5 bases). Germline V lookup: CDR1 MNHEY, CDR2 SMNVEV (reference sequence). The CDR3 spans 13 residues. V lost 5 bases, J lost 0 bases, and 7 bases lay in between. In nucleotides, the CDR3 is TGTGCCAGCAGTGACAGATCTAACTATGGCTACACCTTC. Translation: CASSDRSNYGYTF.

The J gene is TRBJ2-1, the V gene TRBV7-2, with 7 bases that match TRBD1. The J segment lost 4 bases and the V segment lost 5 bases, leaving 5 bases of the junction unmatched. This CDR3 has 14 residues. The germline V gene encodes CDR1 SGHTA and CDR2 FQGNSA. The CDR3: CASSQQGMYNEQFF. Written as DNA, the CDR3 is TGTGCCAGCAGCCAACAGGGGATGTACAATGAGCAGTTCTTC.

The V and J genes are TRBV18 and TRBJ2-2; possibly TRBD1 for D (5 bases). The CDR3 is made up of 16 amino acids. Trimming shortened V by 2 bases and J by 7 bases, and 17 bases separated the two germline ends. Per the germline V gene, CDR1 is KGHSH and CDR2 is LQKENI. This CDR3 is CASSPLDSFYVGELFF. For the CDR3, the DNA is TGTGCCAGCTCACCATTAGACAGCTTCTACGTCGGGGAGCTGTTTTTT.

The chain employs TRBV25-1 and TRBJ1-2, with 11 bases aligning to TRBD1. Per the germline V gene, CDR1 is MGHDK and CDR2 is SYGVNS. The CDR3 covers 14 residues. V was pared by 4 bases and J by 7 bases, with 5 bases of the junction left unmatched. DNA of the CDR3: TGTGCCAGCAGTGCAGCTGGGACAGGGGGTGGCTACACCTTC. Its protein product is CASSAAGTGGGYTF.

The rearrangement joins TRBV18 to TRBJ1-1, with D possibly TRBD1 on 5 matching bases. The V gene lost 3 bases and the J gene lost 0 bases, with 17 bases spanning the gap. Germline CDR1 KGHSH, CDR2 LQKENI. The CDR3 is 17 amino acids. The CDR3: CASSPGQGASMNTEAFF. Written as DNA, the CDR3 is TGTGCCAGCTCACCCGGTCAAGGGGCCAGCATGAACACTGAAGCTTTCTTT.

This clone was counted only a few times. The rearrangement uses TRBV2 and TRBJ1-2, with a weak D call TRBD1 (5 bases). The germline V gene encodes CDR1 SNHLY and CDR2 FYNNEI. Trimming shortened V by 3 bases and J by 8 bases, and 13 bases separated the two germline ends. The CDR3 contains 13 residues. This CDR3 is CASSDRDVLGYTF. Here the CDR3 DNA reads TGTGCCAGCAGTGACAGGGATGTATTGGGCTACACCTTC.

The chain is built from TRBV23-1 and TRBJ2-1; tentatively, D is TRBD2 (7 bases). TRBV23-1 is sorted into the ORF group, with uncertain function. The CDR3 totals 19 residues. V gave up 0 bases and J gave up 0 bases, with 18 bases separating them. CDR3 sequence reads: CASSQSVFGGGCSYNEQFF. The CDR3 DNA is TGCGCCAGCAGTCAATCGGTATTTGGGGGGGGCTGCTCCTACAATGAGCAGTTCTTC.

CDR3 region: CASSLQGAQNTEAFF. Written as DNA, the CDR3 is TGTGCCAGCAGCTTACAGGGGGCCCAGAACACTGAAGCTTTCTTT. The rearrangement joins TRBV28 to TRBJ1-1; 9 nucleotides line up with TRBD1. V shed 6 bases, J shed 1 base, and the junction held 6 bases outside the gene matches. The length of the CDR3 is 15 residues. CDR1 and CDR2 (germline): MDHEN, SYDVKM.

The chain is built from TRBV5-8 and TRBJ1-5; weak D call: TRBD1 (5 bases). Germline values: CDR1 SGHTS, CDR2 YDEGEE. CDR3 length: 16 amino acids. V was pared by 4 bases and J by 3 bases, with 17 bases between. This CDR3 is CASSLQGRVDNQPQHF. CDR3 nucleotides: TGTGCCAGCAGCCTCCAGGGCAGGGTTGACAATCAGCCCCAGCATTTT.

The CDR3 reads CASSYRDRVYF. For the CDR3, the DNA is TGTGCCAGCAGCTACCGGGACAGGGTGTACTTC. This rearrangement joins TRBV11-2 to TRBJ2-7; 9 bases line up with TRBD1. The CDR3 runs to 11 residues. V lost 4 bases and J lost 12; bases outside the gene matches: 4. Per the germline V gene, CDR1 is SGHAT and CDR2 is FQNNGV.

The V and J genes are TRBV2 and TRBJ2-1, with 9 bases matching TRBD1. The germline V gene has CDR1 SNHLY and CDR2 FYNNEI. V lost 1 base and J lost 8; bases outside the gene matches: 6. The CDR3 extends over 15 amino acids. CDR3 sequence: CASSEETGGAHEQFF. The CDR3 DNA sequence: TGTGCCAGCAGTGAAGAGACAGGGGGGGCCCATGAGCAGTTCTTC.

The chain is built from TRBV5-1 and TRBJ1-5; D possibly corresponds to TRBD1 (6 bases). CDR3 length: 13 residues. V lost 5 bases, J lost 6 bases, and 12 bases lay in between. CDR1 is SGHRS, CDR2 YFSETQ, per germline. The CDR3 DNA follows: TGCGCCAGCAGTCTACAGGGTAGTCAGCCCCAGCATTTT. Protein: CASSLQGSQPQHF.

The chain links TRBV7-8 to TRBJ1-1, with 11 bases aligning to TRBD1. The trim removed 5 bases at V and 1 base at J, leaving 6 bases unmatched. The CDR3 contains 16 residues. CDR1 and CDR2 from the germline V gene are SGHVS and FQNEAQ. CDR3 sequence (DNA): TGTGCCAGCAGCCCCCGGGACAGGGGGGGGAACACTGAAGCTTTCTTT. It translates to CASSPRDRGGNTEAFF.

The chain couples TRBV5-6 to TRBJ2-7, with D possibly TRBD1 on 6 matching bases. Germline CDR1 reads SGHDT; CDR2 reads YYEEEE. V was cut by 2 bases and J by 2 bases, with 14 bases left in between. The CDR3 extends over 15 amino acids. CDR3 DNA: TGTGCCAGCAGCTTCCTAGGGGGAAGGGCCTACGAGCAGTACGTC. It encodes CASSFLGGRAYEQYV.

This clone was recorded only once. The J gene is TRBJ1-1, the V gene TRBV5-1, with 9 bases lining up with TRBD1. Germline V gene data show CDR1 as SGHRS and CDR2 as YFSETQ. The CDR3 consists of 15 residues. The V segment lost 3 bases and the J segment 4 bases; nucleotides outside the gene matches: 7. This CDR3 is CASSSQKTGGTEAFF. The CDR3 DNA follows: TGCGCCAGCAGCTCGCAGAAGACAGGGGGCACTGAAGCTTTCTTT.

This rearrangement joins TRBV11-2 to TRBJ1-3, with D perhaps TRBD1 (6 bases). Per the germline V gene, CDR1 is SGHAT and CDR2 is FQNNGV. The ends were cut back, 0 bases at V and 4 bases at J, with 10 bases in the middle. CDR3 length: 15 amino acids. The CDR3 DNA reads as TGTGCCAGCAGCTTAGACAGGGGCCTGGGAAACACCATATATTTT. Its translation is CASSLDRGLGNTIYF.

The gene calls are TRBV5-1 and TRBJ2-1, with D maybe TRBD1 (6 bases). From germline, CDR1 is SGHRS and CDR2 YFSETQ. Trimming removed 4 bases from V and 0 bases from J, with 14 bases in between. This CDR3 spans 16 amino acids. The DNA for the CDR3 is TGCGCCAGCAGCCGTCTCGGGGACAACTCCTACAATGAGCAGTTCTTC. It encodes CASSRLGDNSYNEQFF.

The chain has TRBV9 and TRBJ2-1, with D possibly TRBD2 on 6 matching bases. Germline CDR1 SGDLS, CDR2 YYNGEE. This CDR3 contains 11 residues. The ends were cut back, 3 bases at V and 8 bases at J, with 6 bases in the middle. DNA for the CDR3: TGTGCCAGCAGCGGGGGGGATGAGCAGTTCTTC. This translates into CASSGGDEQFF. Full variable domain (remainder filled in from reference TRBV9 and TRBJ2-1): DSGVTQTPKHLITATGQRVTLRCSPRSGDLSVYWYQQSLDQGLQFLIQYYNGEERAKGNILERFSAQQFPDLHSELNLSSLELGDSALYFCASSGGDEQFFGPGTRLTVL.

The CDR3 reads CASRRPGQGVEKLFF. The CDR3, as DNA: TGTGCCAGCAGGAGACCGGGACAGGGTGTCGAAAAACTGTTTTTT. V gene TRBV5-5 combines with J gene TRBJ1-4; TRBD1 aligns across 9 bases. The germline gives CDR1 SGHKS, CDR2 YYEKEE (reference sequence). This CDR3 spans 15 amino acids. The trim removed 5 bases at V and 8 bases at J, leaving 10 bases unmatched.

This clone was observed a handful of times. The chain joins TRBV19 to TRBJ1-6; D perhaps matches TRBD1 (5 bases). The CDR3 length is 14 residues. Deletions cut 5 bases from V and 10 bases from J, with 15 bases between. CDR1 is LNHDA, CDR2 SQIVND, per germline (reference sequence). CDR3 sequence (DNA): TGTGCCAGTAGTTCACGGAGGGGTGAATCACCCCTCCACTTT. Amino acids: CASSSRRGESPLHF. Full variable domain (missing parts from reference TRBV19 and TRBJ1-6): DGGITQSPKYLFRKEGQNVTLSCEQNLNHDAMYWYRQDPGQGLRLIYYSQIVNDFQKGDIAEGYSVSREKKESFPLTVTSAQKNPTAFYLCASSSRRGESPLHFGNGTRLTVT.

The chain is built from TRBV5-4 and TRBJ1-2; a weak D match, TRBD1 (6 bases). CDR3 length equals 15 residues. Germline V CDR1 and CDR2: SGHNT, YYREEE (reference sequence). V dropped 1 base and J dropped 4 bases, with 14 bases sitting between them. The CDR3 spells CASSLPRGQPYGYTF. CDR3 nucleotide sequence: TGTGCCAGCAGCTTGCCTAGGGGACAACCCTATGGCTACACCTTC.

The rearrangement joins TRBV24-1 to TRBJ2-3, with TRBD2 as a possible D gene (6 bases). The V gene lost 3 bases and the J gene lost 3 bases, with 12 bases spanning the gap. CDR3 length equals 15 residues. Germline CDR1 reads KGHDR; CDR2 reads SFDVKD. Here the CDR3 DNA reads TGTGCCACCAGTGATGGGACTCAGTGGACAGATACGCAGTATTTT. It yields the protein CATSDGTQWTDTQYF.

V and J are TRBV10-3 and TRBJ1-1; perhaps TRBD1 as D (6 bases). V was clipped by 11 bases and J by 0 bases, with 16 bases between them. Germline values: CDR1 ENHRY, CDR2 SYGVKD. The CDR3 contains 14 residues. The CDR3 loop is CASSDRYMNTEAFF. The CDR3 region has the DNA TGTGCCTCCTCGGACAGATACATGAACACTGAAGCTTTCTTT.

The chain combines TRBV7-2 with TRBJ1-2; D gene uncertain. Germline values: CDR1 SGHTA, CDR2 FQGNSA. Trimming shortened V by 0 bases and J by 2 bases, and 7 bases separated the two germline ends. This CDR3 spans 14 amino acids. The CDR3, as DNA: TGTGCCAGCAGCTTAGCGGGCAGAAACTATGGCTACACCTTC. It codes for CASSLAGRNYGYTF.

With regard to this clone: Additional DNA sequences in this sample encode the identical CDR3. V is TRBV28 and J is TRBJ1-1; 7 nucleotides align to TRBD1. Germline CDR1 MDHEN, CDR2 SYDVKM. The length of the CDR3 is 14 residues. V lost 6 bases to trimming and J lost 0 bases; unmatched junction nucleotides: 4. CDR3 bases: TGTGCCAGCAGGAGACAGGGACTGAACACTGAAGCTTTCTTT. Protein: CASRRQGLNTEAFF.

The chain employs TRBV27 and TRBJ1-1; a possible D gene is TRBD1 (6 bases). Germline V gene lookup returns CDR1 MNHEY and CDR2 SMNVEV (reference sequence). V shed 7 bases and J shed 1 base, with 16 bases lying between them. The CDR3 has 15 amino acids. CDR3 sequence (DNA): TGTGCCAGCACTCCCTTGGGGGACAAGAACACTGAAGCTTTCTTT. Translated: CASTPLGDKNTEAFF.

V usage is TRBV18 and J usage is TRBJ1-1, with a possible D match to TRBD1 (6 bases). The CDR3 covers 15 residues. Trimming pared 5 bases from V and 5 bases from J, leaving 18 bases between. In germline, CDR1 is KGHSH, CDR2 LQKENI. The CDR3, as DNA: TGTGCCAGCTCAACCGCCACGGGGGGGCAAACTGAAGCTTTCTTT. Amino acids: CASSTATGGQTEAFF.

V is TRBV4-2 and J is TRBJ1-1; the D gene is possibly TRBD1 (5 bases). Germline CDR1 reads LGHNA; CDR2 reads YNFKEQ. V gave up 0 bases and J gave up 0 bases, with 11 bases separating them. This CDR3 comprises 16 residues. CDR3 nucleotides: TGTGCCAGCAGCCAAGATAGGGGCAGGTTGAACACTGAAGCTTTCTTT. It specifies CASSQDRGRLNTEAFF.

DNA of the CDR3: TGTGCCAGCAGCTACCAGGACAGTCGGACTGAAGCTTTCTTT. It is translated as CASSYQDSRTEAFF. The rearrangement links TRBV7-9 to TRBJ1-1, with D maybe TRBD1 (6 bases). CDR1 SEHNR and CDR2 FQNEAQ come from the germline V gene (reference sequence). The CDR3 contains 14 residues. Trimming stripped 4 bases from V and 5 bases from J, with 14 bases between.

The CDR3 DNA sequence: TGTGCCAGCAGCCTACAGGCCTACTATGGCTACACCTTC. This encodes CASSLQAYYGYTF. The V gene is TRBV12-3 or TRBV12-4, the J gene TRBJ1-2; TRBD1 is a possible D gene (5 bases). V lost 6 bases and J 3 bases, leaving 11 bases between the germline ends. CDR3 length equals 13 residues.

The chain links TRBV2 to TRBJ2-1; 9 nucleotides align to TRBD1. The germline V gene has CDR1 SNHLY and CDR2 FYNNEI. This CDR3 contains 15 residues. J was trimmed by 6 bases and V by 6 bases; bases with no gene match: 9. DNA of the CDR3: TGTGCCAGCAGGGGGCCCGGGACAGGGATCAATGAGCAGTTCTTC. Encoded protein: CASRGPGTGINEQFF.

This chain joins TRBV3-1 (or the pseudogene TRBV3-2) and TRBJ1-5; D is undetermined. Germline V gives CDR1 LGHDT, CDR2 YNNKEL (reference sequence). CDR3 length: 13 residues. Trimming cost V 0 bases and J 6 bases, with 6 bases left between them. The CDR3 DNA reads as TGTGCCAGCAGCCAAGATCTTCGTCAGCCCCAGCATTTT. Residues: CASSQDLRQPQHF.